The 11 T cell receptor beta chains listed next were all sequenced from one sample in a study of metastatic and nonmetastatic thyroid tumors. TCRdb called clones again from the PCR reads with MiXCR. The data show some 25,000 clones, with just under 15% seen just once and approximately 3.4% held by the top ten. Among the patients, none had received any treatment before thyroid surgery. The material sequenced was blood. The source of these receptors is a female donor with papillary thyroid cancer or a benign thyroid nodule (not recorded which). Some clones in this sample may be carry-over from other donors' samples.

The chain links TRBV15 to TRBJ2-1, with 7 nucleotides matching TRBD2. From germline, CDR1 is LNHNV and CDR2 YYDKDF (reference sequence). The junction had 9 bases not matched to a gene; V was cut back by 0 bases and J by 4 bases. The CDR3 has 17 amino acids. CDR3 in DNA: TGTGCCACCAGCAGAGATCGGACTAGGCCTGGGTACAATGAGCAGTTCTTC. Amino acid sequence: CATSRDRTRPGYNEQFF. Drawing the rest from reference TRBV15 and TRBJ2-1, the complete variable domain is DAMVIQNPRYQVTQFGKPVTLSCSQTLNHNVMYWYQQKSSQAPKLLFHYYDKDFNNEADTPDNFQSRRPNTSFCFLDIRSPGLGDTAMYLCATSRDRTRPGYNEQFFGPGTRLTVL.

The rearrangement joins TRBV20-1 to TRBJ1-1; 7 positions agree with TRBD1. This CDR3 contains 16 residues. Germline CDR1 and CDR2: DFQATT and SNEGSKA (reference sequence). V shed 1 base, J shed 0 bases, and the junction held 8 bases outside the gene matches. The CDR3 sequence: CSARGGGQLMNTEAFF. As DNA, the CDR3 is TGCAGTGCTAGAGGAGGGGGACAGCTCATGAACACTGAAGCTTTCTTT.

This clone turned up a few times. At one of its ends the junction is not consistent with the germline gene, which may arise from a read error. The chain links TRBV29-1 to TRBJ2-4; no clear D. CDR1 is SQVTM, CDR2 ANQGSEA, per germline. The CDR3 length is 14 residues. This CDR3 is CGVGSRLAKNIQYF. In DNA form, the CDR3 reads TGCGGCGTTGGATCACGTCTAGCCAAAAACATTCAGTACTTC.

In this sample, this clone is medium-sized. This chain links TRBV7-9 with TRBJ2-7; tentatively, D is TRBD2 (6 bases). This CDR3 has 13 amino acids. CDR1 and CDR2 from the germline V gene are SEHNR and FQNEAQ (reference sequence). With 1 base removed from V and 6 bases from J, the gap between germline ends came to 10 bases. The CDR3 spells CASSLEYGGEQYF. CDR3 sequence (DNA): TGTGCCAGCAGCTTAGAATACGGGGGCGAGCAGTACTTC.

This clone came up many times. The chain has TRBV28 and TRBJ1-5; 9 bases map to TRBD1. The trim removed 6 bases at V and 6 bases at J, leaving 15 bases unmatched. Germline V gene data show CDR1 as MDHEN and CDR2 as SYDVKM. This CDR3 comprises 17 residues. In DNA, the CDR3 is TGTGCCAGCAGCCGAACCAACAGGGGGCGCATCCGTCAGCCCCAGCATTTT. Translation gives CASSRTNRGRIRQPQHF. Full variable domain (remainder filled in from reference TRBV28 and TRBJ1-5): DVKVTQSSRYLVKRTGEKVFLECVQDMDHENMFWYRQDPGLGLRLIYFSYDVKMKEKGDIPEGYSVSREKKERFSLILESASTNQTSMYLCASSRTNRGRIRQPQHFGDGTRLSIL.

CDR3 loop: CASSHPSTDEQYF. DNA for the CDR3: TGTGCCAGCAGTCACCCTAGTACGGATGAGCAGTACTTC. The genes are TRBV5-5 and TRBJ2-7; D gene ambiguous. The V gene lost 5 bases and the J gene lost 7 bases, with 16 bases spanning the gap. The CDR3 covers 13 residues. CDR1 SGHKS and CDR2 YYEKEE come from the germline V gene (reference sequence).

This chain links TRBV5-1 with TRBJ2-1; 10 nucleotides align to TRBD2. Germline CDR1 reads SGHRS; CDR2 reads YFSETQ. The trim removed 0 bases at V and 8 bases at J, leaving 2 bases unmatched. The CDR3 has 14 amino acids. The CDR3 spells CASSLVGTSDEQFF. CDR3 sequence (DNA): TGCGCCAGCAGCTTGGTGGGGACTAGCGATGAGCAGTTCTTC. Full variable domain (outside the CDR3, taken from reference TRBV5-1 and TRBJ2-1): KAGVTQTPRYLIKTRGQQVTLSCSPISGHRSVSWYQQTPGQGLQFLFEYFSETQRNKGNFPGRFSGRQFSNSRSEMNVSTLELGDSALYLCASSLVGTSDEQFFGPGTRLTVL.

As for this clone: A junction boundary mismatches the germline segment, possibly from a read error. The chain recombines TRBV3-1 with TRBJ2-6; 8 bases line up with TRBD1. CDR3 size: 18 residues. Germline lookup yields CDR1 LGHDT and CDR2 YNNKEL (reference sequence). The CDR3, as DNA: TGTGCCAGCAGACAAGCCTACAGGGGGGTATCTGGGGCCAACGTCCTGAATTTC. Amino acid sequence: CASRQAYRGVSGANVLNF.

This rearrangement joins TRBV20-1 to TRBJ2-7; unclear D gene. This CDR3 spans 11 amino acids. V lost 5 bases to trimming and J lost 5 bases, with 10 bases between them. Germline V gene data show CDR1 as DFQATT and CDR2 as SNEGSKA (reference sequence). CDR3 sequence reads: CSAGQVDEQYF. The CDR3 region has the DNA TGCAGTGCTGGGCAGGTTGACGAGCAGTACTTC.

This clone was observed at least ten times. The chain links TRBV14 to TRBJ1-2; 10 bases are a match to TRBD1. Looked up from germline, CDR1 is SGHDN and CDR2 is FVKESK. CDR3 size: 14 residues. V dropped 3 bases and J dropped 4; count of bases not matched to a gene: 2. As DNA, the CDR3 is TGTGCCAGCAGCCATAGGACAGGGGGCTATGGCTACACCTTC. Protein: CASSHRTGGYGYTF.

This clone was observed many times. The chain couples TRBV29-1 to TRBJ2-1; D remains ambiguous. The CDR3 consists of 12 residues. Trimming removed 7 bases at V and 9 bases at J, with 16 bases between. Germline V gives CDR1 SQVTM, CDR2 ANQGSEA. CDR3 nucleotide sequence: TGCAGCGCTGTTCGGACGTCGAGTGAGCAGTTCTTC. This codes for CSAVRTSSEQFF.